This record covers a single TCR beta chain. This record belongs to a study of blood T cell repertoires in COVID-19. Background on the study: The United States, Italy and Spain supplied acute and convalescent COVID-19 samples. The cDNA or gDNA used as material had been derived from T cells, B-cell-depleted T cells, or PBMCs.

In the original analysis: Reference gene primer amplification gave nucleated cell count estimates. Method: immunoSEQ multiplex PCR; TCRdb's copy keeps in-frame clones and lacks some. For V, J and clone size, that table is used; D and trimming come from the DNA. The sample lists fewer than 350,000 clones; about 86% were seen once. Germline V gene data show CDR1 as SGHRS and CDR2 as YFSETQ. This CDR3 is built from 14 residues. V was pared by 6 bases and J by 8 bases, with 10 bases of the junction left unmatched. The chain carries TRBV5-1 and TRBJ1-1, with 10 nucleotides matching TRBD1. The receptor was derived from a woman aged 25 to 45 who had recovered from COVID-19. The sample was peripheral blood. CDR3: CASTSGDRGWEAFF. CDR3 DNA: TGCGCCAGCACCTCTGGGGACAGGGGATGGGAAGCTTTCTTT.